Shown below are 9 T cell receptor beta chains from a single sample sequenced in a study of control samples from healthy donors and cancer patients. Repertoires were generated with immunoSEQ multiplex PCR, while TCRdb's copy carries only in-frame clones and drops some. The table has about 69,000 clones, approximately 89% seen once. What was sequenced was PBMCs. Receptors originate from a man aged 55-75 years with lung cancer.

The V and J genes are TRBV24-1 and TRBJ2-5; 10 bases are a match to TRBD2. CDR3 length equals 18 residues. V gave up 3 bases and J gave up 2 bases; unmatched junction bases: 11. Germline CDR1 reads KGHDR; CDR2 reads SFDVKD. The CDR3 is CATSDPQASGGYQETQYF. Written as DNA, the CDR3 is TGTGCCACCAGTGATCCCCAAGCTAGCGGGGGTTATCAAGAGACCCAGTACTTC.

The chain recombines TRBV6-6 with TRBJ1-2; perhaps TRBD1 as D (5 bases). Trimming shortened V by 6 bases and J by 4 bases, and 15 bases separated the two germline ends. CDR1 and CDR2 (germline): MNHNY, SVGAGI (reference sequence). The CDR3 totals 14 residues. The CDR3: CASSPQAGTYGYTF. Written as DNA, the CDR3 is TGTGCCAGCAGCCCACAGGCAGGAACCTATGGCTACACCTTC.

The CDR3 is CATSDPRTGSSGELFF. CDR3 DNA sequence: TGTGCCACCAGTGACCCAAGGACAGGAAGTAGCGGGGAGCTGTTTTTT. J is TRBJ2-2 and V is TRBV24-1; TRBD1 matches 7 bases. The CDR3 length is 16 residues. V gave up 4 bases and J gave up 7 bases; unmatched junction bases: 11. The germline V gene encodes CDR1 KGHDR and CDR2 SFDVKD.

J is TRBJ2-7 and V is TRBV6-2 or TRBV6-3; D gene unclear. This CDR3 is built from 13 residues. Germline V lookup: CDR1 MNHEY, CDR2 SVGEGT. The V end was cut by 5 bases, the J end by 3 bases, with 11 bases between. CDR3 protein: CASSPAASYEQYV. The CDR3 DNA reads TGTGCCAGCAGTCCGGCGGCTAGCTACGAGCAGTACGTC.

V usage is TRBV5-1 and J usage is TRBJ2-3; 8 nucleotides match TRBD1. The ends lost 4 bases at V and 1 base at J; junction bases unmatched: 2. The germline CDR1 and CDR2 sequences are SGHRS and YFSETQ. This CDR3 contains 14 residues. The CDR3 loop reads CASSPGQGTDTQYF. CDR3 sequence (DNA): TGCGCCAGCAGCCCGGGACAGGGCACAGATACGCAGTATTTT.

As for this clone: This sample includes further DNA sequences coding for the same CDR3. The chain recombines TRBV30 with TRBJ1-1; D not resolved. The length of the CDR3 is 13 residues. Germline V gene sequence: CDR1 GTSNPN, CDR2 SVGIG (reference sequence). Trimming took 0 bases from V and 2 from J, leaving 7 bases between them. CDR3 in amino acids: CAWSVSPNTEAFF. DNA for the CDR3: TGTGCCTGGAGTGTAAGTCCCAACACTGAAGCTTTCTTT.

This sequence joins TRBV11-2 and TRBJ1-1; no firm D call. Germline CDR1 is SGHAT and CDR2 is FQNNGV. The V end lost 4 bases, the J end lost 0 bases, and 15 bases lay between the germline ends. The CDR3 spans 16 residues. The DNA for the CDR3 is TGTGCCAGCAGCTCCCCCCCTCAGGCTATGAACACTGAAGCTTTCTTT. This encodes CASSSPPQAMNTEAFF.

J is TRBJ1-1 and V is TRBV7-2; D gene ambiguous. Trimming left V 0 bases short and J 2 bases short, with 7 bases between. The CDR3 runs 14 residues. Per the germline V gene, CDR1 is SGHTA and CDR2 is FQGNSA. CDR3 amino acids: CASSLALINTEAFF. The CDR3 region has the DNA TGTGCCAGCAGCTTAGCCCTTATTAACACTGAAGCTTTCTTT.

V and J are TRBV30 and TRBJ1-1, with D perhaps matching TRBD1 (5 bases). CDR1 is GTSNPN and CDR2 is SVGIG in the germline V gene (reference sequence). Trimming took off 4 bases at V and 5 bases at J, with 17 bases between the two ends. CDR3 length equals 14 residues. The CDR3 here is CAWTGGGSRTEAFF. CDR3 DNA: TGTGCCTGGACCGGGGGAGGATCAAGGACTGAAGCTTTCTTT.